This T cell receptor beta chain was identified during a study of a mutant IDH1 vaccine in newly diagnosed glioma (dated by TCRdb to about 2021). Study-wide context: Patients were given eight vaccinations, in weeks 1, 3, 5, 7, 11, 15, 19 and 23, which matched visits V03 through V10. Of the roughly 33 treated patients, 62.5% were male and approximately 38% were female, and a mean age of approximately 40 years was recorded. Peripheral blood was collected at six visits: V03 (baseline), V05, V07, V10, V12 and V13. Longitudinal TCRB deep sequencing was performed for roughly 27 treated patients wherever samples were available for exploratory analyses. Prior to enrollment, patients had been given standard therapy consisting of radiotherapy alone, temozolomide alone, or radiochemotherapy with temozolomide, with the combination given to most patients. In the chemotherapy-containing groups, vaccination started alongside temozolomide cycles, whereas in patients who had radiotherapy alone it started 4-6 weeks after radiotherapy.

Taken with the paper, the label for time point translates to: week 23, last vaccination. Every vaccine dose consisted of 300 ug of a 20-mer mutant IDH1 peptide in Montanide, administered subcutaneously together with topical imiquimod. Newly diagnosed WHO grade 3 or 4 IDH1-mutant astrocytomas showing loss of nuclear ATRX were present in the donors. The samples were drawn from NOA16, a multicentre, single-arm, open-label phase I trial in Germany that tested a mutant IDH1 peptide vaccine in humans for the first time. Genomic DNA for TCRB sequencing was extracted from EDTA blood using the DNeasy Blood and Tissue Kit. CDR1 SNHLY and CDR2 FYNNEI are derived from the germline V gene. Counted from cysteine to phenylalanine, this CDR3 has 12 amino acids. Only the CDR3 DNA stays, 36 bases, in frame from base 1. Unmatched junction bases come to 3, with V trimmed by 5 bases and J by 8 bases. Libraries were made using the immunoSEQ multiplex PCR assay. The hsTCRB Kit was used according to the manufacturer's protocol to amplify rearranged TCR beta chain sequences. An Illumina MiSeq was used to sequence the TCRB libraries. From the authors' description of their analysis: Demultiplexing, trimming and gene mapping were performed with the kit vendor's proprietary platform. TCRdb stores this immuneACCESS table with in-frame sequences only. Part of the clones is absent; in the studies checked, under half of the shortfall reflects unresolved V genes, and no reason is known for the rest. V, J and clone size reflect that table, while D and trimming were determined from the DNA. Present in this sample are tens of thousands of clones, roughly three quarters of which were seen just once. The ten largest clones capture approximately 8.1% of the sample.

The paper's findings and limits, for the study overall: The authors noted that analyses of patient blood samples could not be reproduced because of sample limitations. Selection of PBMC samples for TCRB deep sequencing was based on availability. Immune responses induced by the vaccine were seen in approximately 92% of patients across multiple MHC alleles. Pseudoprogression seemed to be unrelated to changes in the top peripheral T cell clonotypes found by TCRB sequencing.

With regard to this clone: Its antigen is unknown. No much larger clone is present one base from it, and per-base qualities are unavailable.

This chain joins TRBV2 to TRBJ1-2; 9 nucleotides in the junction match TRBD1. The material sequenced was PBMCs, taken from a glioma patient whose treatment included an IDH1 peptide vaccine. The source of this sequence is a woman aged 40 to 55 with glioma. Some clones in this sample may be carry-over from other donors' samples. The CDR3 protein sequence reads: CASSPTGGGYTF. The DNA reads TGTGCCAGCAGTCCCACAGGGGGCGGCTACACCTTC.